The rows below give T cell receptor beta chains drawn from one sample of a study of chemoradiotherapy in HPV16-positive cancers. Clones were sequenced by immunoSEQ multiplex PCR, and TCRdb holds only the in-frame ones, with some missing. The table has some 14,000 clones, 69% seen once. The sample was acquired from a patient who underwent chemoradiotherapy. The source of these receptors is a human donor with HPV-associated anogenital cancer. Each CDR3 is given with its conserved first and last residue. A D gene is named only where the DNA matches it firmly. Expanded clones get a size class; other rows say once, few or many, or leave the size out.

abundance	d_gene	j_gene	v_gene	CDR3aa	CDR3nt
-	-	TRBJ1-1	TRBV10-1	CASRGTGPEAFF	TGCGCCAGCAGGGGGACGGGACCTGAAGCTTTCTTT
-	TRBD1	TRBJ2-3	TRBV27	CASSPGQRAQDTQYF	TGTGCCAGCAGTCCGGGACAGAGGGCGCAAGATACGCAGTATTTT
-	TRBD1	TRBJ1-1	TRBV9	CASSAGQTNTEAFF	TGTGCCAGCAGCGCGGGACAGACGAACACTGAAGCTTTCTTT
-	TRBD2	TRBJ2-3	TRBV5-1	CASNGVSSGDTQYF	TGCGCCAGCAATGGAGTGTCTAGCGGAGATACGCAGTATTTT
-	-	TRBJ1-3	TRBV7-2	CASSLADPSSGNTIYF	TGTGCCAGCAGCTTAGCTGATCCGTCCTCTGGAAACACCATATATTTT
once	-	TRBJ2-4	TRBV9	CASSVGVTNAKNIQYF	TGTGCCAGCAGCGTAGGTGTTACAAACGCCAAAAACATTCAGTACTTC
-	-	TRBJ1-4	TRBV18	CASSLRSTDATNEKLFF	TGTGCCAGCTCGCTCAGGTCGACAGATGCAACTAATGAAAAACTGTTTTTT
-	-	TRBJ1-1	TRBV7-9	CASSKGELNTEAFF	TGTGCCAGCAGCAAAGGGGAGCTGAACACTGAAGCTTTCTTT
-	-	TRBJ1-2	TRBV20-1	CSASEGPAVTF	TGCAGTGCTAGTGAGGGACCGGCGGTAACCTTC
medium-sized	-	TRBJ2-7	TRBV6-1	CASSELSGSSYEQYF	TGTGCCAGCAGTGAGCTCTCCGGGTCCTCCTACGAGCAGTACTTC
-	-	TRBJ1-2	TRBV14	CASSQDSTAGGYTF	TGTGCCAGCAGCCAAGATTCGACAGCCGGGGGCTACACCTTC
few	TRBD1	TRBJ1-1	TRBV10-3	CAISEYRTGGDAFF	TGTGCCATCAGTGAGTATAGGACAGGGGGCGACGCTTTCTTT
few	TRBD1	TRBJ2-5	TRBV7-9	CASSDSGGETQYF	TGTGCCAGCAGCGACTCAGGGGGTGAAACCCAGTACTTC
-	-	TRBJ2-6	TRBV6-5	CASSYSPSGANVLTF	TGTGCCAGCAGTTACTCCCCCTCTGGGGCCAACGTCCTGACTTTC
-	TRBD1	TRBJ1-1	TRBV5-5	CASSLRDSRMNTEAFF	TGTGCCAGCAGCTTGCGGGACAGCCGCATGAACACTGAAGCTTTCTTT
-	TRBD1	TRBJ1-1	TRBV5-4	CASSLGGQRTEAFF	TGTGCCAGCAGCTTGGGGGGACAGCGCACTGAAGCTTTCTTT
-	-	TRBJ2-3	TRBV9	CASSRREVTDTQYF	TGTGCCAGCAGCCGAAGGGAGGTCACAGATACGCAGTATTTT
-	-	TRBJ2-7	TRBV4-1	CASSLGVSNFYEQYF	TGCGCCAGCAGCCTTGGGGTTTCGAATTTCTACGAGCAGTACTTC
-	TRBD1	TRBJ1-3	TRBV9	CASSSTTGAAGNTIYF	TGTGCCAGCAGCTCTACGACAGGGGCTGCTGGAAACACCATATATTTT
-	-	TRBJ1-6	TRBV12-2	CASRLYGWGNNSPLHF	TGTGCAAGTCGCTTATACGGTTGGGGGAATAATTCACCCCTCCACTTT
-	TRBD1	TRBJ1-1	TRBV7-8	CASSRNRGSTEAFF	TGTGCCAGCAGCCGGAACAGGGGGAGCACTGAAGCTTTCTTT
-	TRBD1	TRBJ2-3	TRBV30	CAWSETGAQRWDTQYF	TGTGCCTGGAGTGAGACAGGGGCGCAGCGTTGGGATACGCAGTATTTT
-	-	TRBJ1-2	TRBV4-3	CASSQEVDRYGYTF	TGCGCCAGCAGCCAAGAGGTCGACCGATATGGCTACACCTTC
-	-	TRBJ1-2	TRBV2	CASRTNYGYTF	TGTGCCAGCAGAACTAACTATGGCTACACCTTC
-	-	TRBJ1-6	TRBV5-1	CASSLAGVGNSPLHF	TGCGCCAGCAGCTTGGCCGGCGTAGGGAATTCACCCCTCCACTTT
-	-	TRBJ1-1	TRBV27	CASRDGIHTEAFF	TGTGCCAGTAGAGACGGAATCCACACTGAAGCTTTCTTT
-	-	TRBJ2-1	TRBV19	CASSGERRSSYNEQFF	TGTGCCAGTAGTGGGGAGCGGCGGAGCTCCTACAATGAGCAGTTCTTC
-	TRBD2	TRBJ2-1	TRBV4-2	CASSRELAGGPVNEQFF	TGTGCCAGCAGCCGAGAACTAGCGGGGGGGCCGGTCAATGAGCAGTTCTTC
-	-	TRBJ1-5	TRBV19	CASSMDELLNQPQHF	TGTGCCAGTAGTATGGACGAACTCCTCAATCAGCCCCAGCATTTT
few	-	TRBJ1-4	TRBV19	CASSVAIGVNEKLFF	TGTGCCAGTAGTGTGGCAATCGGGGTTAATGAAAAACTGTTTTTT
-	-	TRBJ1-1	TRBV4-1	CASSQVSGVNTEAFF	TGCGCCAGCAGCCAAGTTAGTGGTGTGAACACTGAAGCTTTCTTT
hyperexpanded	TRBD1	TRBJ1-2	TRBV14	CASSHDRVFLTF	TGTGCCAGCAGCCACGACAGGGTGTTCCTCACCTTC
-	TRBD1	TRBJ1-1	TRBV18	CASSPGQGTIGAFF	TGTGCCAGCTCACCGGGACAGGGCACAATAGGAGCTTTCTTT
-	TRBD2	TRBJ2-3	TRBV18	CASSPVARGGYTDTQYF	TGTGCCAGCTCACCAGTGGCTCGCGGGGGGTACACAGATACGCAGTATTTT
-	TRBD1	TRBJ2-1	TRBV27	CASSRQGSYNEQFF	TGTGCCAGCAGTAGACAGGGGTCGTACAATGAGCAGTTCTTC
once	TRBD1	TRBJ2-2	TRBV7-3	CASSLGQGGTGELFF	TGTGCCAGCAGCCTGGGACAGGGGGGAACCGGGGAGCTGTTTTTT
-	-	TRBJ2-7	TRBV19	CASSIAPGSYEQYF	TGTGCCAGTAGTATAGCTCCCGGCTCCTACGAGCAGTACTTC
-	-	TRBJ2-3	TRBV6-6	CASSYPSRQDTQYF	TGTGCCAGCAGTTACCCATCACGTCAAGATACGCAGTATTTT
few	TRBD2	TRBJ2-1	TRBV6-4	CASSDSGGGLYNEQFF	TGTGCCAGCAGTGACTCGGGCGGGGGTCTATACAATGAGCAGTTCTTC
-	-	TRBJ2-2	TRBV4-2	CASSPPRGAGGGELFF	TGTGCCAGCTCACCACCCCGGGGGGCCGGTGGCGGGGAGCTGTTTTTT
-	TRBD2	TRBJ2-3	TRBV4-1	CASSQDGPSGGVTDTQYF	TGCGCCAGCAGCCAAGATGGGCCTAGCGGTGGGGTCACAGATACGCAGTATTTT
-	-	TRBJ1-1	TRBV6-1	CASSEGDRRWAEAFF	TGTGCCAGCAGTGAGGGAGACAGGCGGTGGGCTGAAGCTTTCTTT
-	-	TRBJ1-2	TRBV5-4	CASSSDTYGYTF	TGTGCCAGCAGCTCTGACACCTATGGCTACACCTTC
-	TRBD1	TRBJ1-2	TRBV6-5	CASSYHGQGNGYTF	TGTGCCAGCAGTTACCACGGACAGGGAAATGGCTACACCTTC
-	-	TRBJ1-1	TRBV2	CASRANPEGTQAFF	TGTGCCAGCAGAGCGAACCCGGAGGGCACCCAAGCTTTCTTT
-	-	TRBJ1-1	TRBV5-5	CASSLFGHLNTEAFF	TGTGCCAGCAGCTTGTTTGGCCATTTGAACACTGAAGCTTTCTTT
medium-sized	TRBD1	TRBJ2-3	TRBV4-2	CASSQGTGHTDTQYF	TGTGCCAGCAGCCAAGGGACAGGGCACACAGATACGCAGTATTTT
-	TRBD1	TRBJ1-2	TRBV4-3	CASSQEAGQGYGYTF	TGCGCCAGCAGCCAAGAAGCTGGACAGGGTTATGGCTACACCTTC
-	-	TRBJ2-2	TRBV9	CASGPNTGELFF	TGTGCCAGCGGACCGAACACCGGGGAGCTGTTTTTT
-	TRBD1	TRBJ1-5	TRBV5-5	CASSSGQALGQPQHF	TGTGCCAGCAGCTCCGGACAGGCGTTGGGTCAGCCCCAGCATTTT
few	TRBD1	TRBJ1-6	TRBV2	CASNDRALNSPLHF	TGTGCCAGCAATGACAGGGCTCTTAATTCACCCCTCCACTTT
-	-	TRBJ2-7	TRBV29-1	CSVVKGSSYEQYF	TGCAGCGTGGTGAAGGGGAGCTCCTACGAGCAGTACTTC
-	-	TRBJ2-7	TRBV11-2	CASSPFAGEQYF	TGTGCCAGCAGCCCCTTCGCCGGGGAGCAGTACTTC